This T cell receptor beta chain was profiled in a study of CXCR3-negative and CXCR3-positive naive CD8 T cells. CDR1 and CDR2 (germline): DFQATT, SNEGSKA (reference sequence). The CDR3 is made up of 13 amino acids. In preparing the TRB cDNA libraries, 5' RACE with UMI labels was used. TCRdb derives one entry per CDR3 protein from the 5' RACE reads, leaving out DNA. The table lists 140,000 to 150,000 distinct CDR3 sequences. Study-wide results and caveats: Both naive subsets had comparably high diversity; memory CD8+ cells much lower. Researchers report that CXCR3-positive naive cells carry more hydrophobic TRB CDR3s than CXCR3-negative naive cells.

Details on this clonotype: Its specificity is not known.

This clonotype originated in a human donor in good health. Some clones in this sample may be carry-over from other donors' samples. The specimen was naive CXCR3+ CD8+ T cells from blood. Described subset: CD45RO-CCR7+CD27+CD95- naive CD8+ T cells expressing CXCR3 (TNR3+). V gene TRBV20-1 combines with J gene TRBJ1-1; TCRdb proposes TRBD1, but this gene call is untestable without DNA. The CDR3 here is CSASGQMNTEAFF.